These 30 T cell receptor beta chains share one sample of origin, sequenced in a study of blood T cell repertoires in COVID-19. Sequencing was performed with immunoSEQ multiplex PCR; in TCRdb, only in-frame clones are kept and a portion is missing. This table holds some 460,000 clones, around 87% found once. Sequenced input: PBMCs or T cells enriched from blood (not recorded which). The receptor set was obtained from a woman aged 18-29 years who had recovered from COVID-19.

This clone is a singleton in its sample. V is TRBV2 and J is TRBJ1-3; 10 bases line up with TRBD1. CDR1 SNHLY and CDR2 FYNNEI come from the germline V gene. Losses at the gene ends were 6 bases for V and 4 bases for J; bases not matched to a gene: 3. This CDR3 is built from 14 residues. In DNA form, the CDR3 reads TGTGCCAGCAGAGGGACAGGGGTAGGAAACACCATATATTTT. This translates into CASRGTGVGNTIYF.

V usage is TRBV2 and J usage is TRBJ2-1; possibly TRBD2 for D (5 bases). The CDR3 contains 13 residues. V lost 4 bases, J lost 6 bases, and 10 bases lay in between. Germline CDR1 SNHLY, CDR2 FYNNEI. This CDR3 reads CASSATGVNEQFF. CDR3 coding DNA: TGTGCCAGCAGTGCGACCGGGGTCAATGAGCAGTTCTTC.

The chain combines TRBV5-1 with TRBJ2-5; 9 bases match TRBD1. This CDR3 region has 15 residues. V gave up 2 bases and J gave up 5 bases; unmatched junction bases: 7. Germline V gene lookup returns CDR1 SGHRS and CDR2 YFSETQ. This CDR3 is CASSFQGQGGETQYF. DNA of the CDR3: TGCGCCAGCAGCTTCCAGGGACAGGGCGGTGAGACCCAGTACTTC. Complete variable domain (other parts from reference TRBV5-1 and TRBJ2-5): KAGVTQTPRYLIKTRGQQVTLSCSPISGHRSVSWYQQTPGQGLQFLFEYFSETQRNKGNFPGRFSGRQFSNSRSEMNVSTLELGDSALYLCASSFQGQGGETQYFGPGTRLLVL.

The chain joins TRBV23-1 to TRBJ1-2; 7 bases align to TRBD1. TRBV23-1 is identified as an open reading frame with a role that is uncertain. J was trimmed by 7 bases and V by 6 bases; bases with no gene match: 5. The CDR3 runs to 12 residues. CDR3 residues: CASRSTGTGYTF. As DNA, the CDR3 is TGCGCCAGCAGATCGACAGGGACTGGCTACACCTTC.

A single count supports this clone. V gene TRBV6-5 combines with J gene TRBJ2-3; tentative D call: TRBD2 (6 bases). Germline loops: CDR1 MNHEY, CDR2 SVGAGI. The CDR3 sequence is 16 residues long. The V end lost 2 bases, the J end lost 4 bases, and 16 bases lay between the germline ends. The CDR3 spells CASSYGPGIAADTQYF. Written as DNA, the CDR3 is TGTGCCAGCAGTTACGGGCCCGGCATAGCGGCAGATACGCAGTATTTT.

V is TRBV19 and J is TRBJ2-5; weak D call: TRBD2 (6 bases). Germline CDR1 is LNHDA and CDR2 is SQIVND (reference sequence). V was trimmed by 4 bases and J by 0 bases, leaving 9 bases between them. The CDR3 is 14 residues long. CDR3 coding DNA: TGTGCCAGTAGTACACGGGGGTACCAAGAGACCCAGTACTTC. Its translation is CASSTRGYQETQYF.

Only one count was recorded for this clone. The genes are TRBV5-6 and TRBJ1-1, with D tentatively TRBD1 (5 bases). The V gene's germline CDR1 is SGHDT and CDR2 YYEEEE. Trimming removed 4 bases at V and 5 bases at J, with 15 bases between. The CDR3 loop spans 14 amino acids. The CDR3 coding sequence is TGTGCCAGCAGCGGGGGGATACCTGGGACTGAAGCTTTCTTT. Its protein is CASSGGIPGTEAFF. The full variable domain, rest sourced from reference TRBV5-6 and TRBJ1-1, is DAGVTQSPTHLIKTRGQQVTLRCSPKSGHDTVSWYQQALGQGPQFIFQYYEEEERQRGNFPDRFSGHQFPNYSSELNVNALLLGDSALYLCASSGGIPGTEAFFGQGTRLTVV.

The chain is built from TRBV18 and TRBJ2-3, with D unclear. CDR3 length equals 13 residues. Germline loops: CDR1 KGHSH, CDR2 LQKENI. Trimming took off 3 bases at V and 4 bases at J, with 8 bases between the two ends. The CDR3: CASSPLSSDTQYF. The CDR3 DNA follows: TGTGCCAGCTCACCTCTGAGCTCAGATACGCAGTATTTT.

V and J are TRBV5-1 and TRBJ2-1; 10 nucleotides agree with TRBD2. Germline CDR1 and CDR2: SGHRS and YFSETQ. The ends lost 4 bases at V and 6 bases at J; junction bases unmatched: 7. This CDR3 is 15 amino acids long. The CDR3 DNA reads as TGCGCCAGCAGCACTACTAGCGGGGATTTCAATGAGCAGTTCTTC. It codes for CASSTTSGDFNEQFF.

J is TRBJ2-2 and V is TRBV5-1; 7 nucleotides match TRBD2. Losses at the gene ends were 3 bases for V and 3 bases for J; bases not matched to a gene: 8. The CDR3 is 16 residues long. CDR1 is SGHRS and CDR2 is YFSETQ in the germline V gene. CDR3 DNA: TGCGCCAGCAGCTCCGCCCGGGGAGGGGACACCGGGGAGCTGTTTTTT. Protein sequence: CASSSARGGDTGELFF.

The chain carries TRBV6-5 and TRBJ1-1; a weak D match, TRBD1 (5 bases). The germline CDR1 and CDR2 sequences are MNHEY and SVGAGI. The length of the CDR3 is 15 residues. With 0 bases removed from V and 5 bases from J, the gap between germline ends came to 13 bases. The CDR3 loop is CASSYSAGGRTEAFF. CDR3 in DNA: TGTGCCAGCAGTTACTCGGCGGGGGGTAGGACTGAAGCTTTCTTT.

There are a few counts of this clone. The chain recombines TRBV28 with TRBJ1-1; D not certain. The CDR3 totals 12 residues. Between the trimmed V and J ends, which lost 2 bases and 11 bases, there was a span of 12 bases. Germline V gene sequence: CDR1 MDHEN, CDR2 SYDVKM. CDR3 nucleotide sequence: TGTGCCAGCAGTTTAAAGTCCTACGCCGCTTTCTTT. Translated: CASSLKSYAAFF.

The CDR3 DNA follows: TGTGCCTGGAGTGTACTTTCGGTTAACTATGGCTACACCTTC. This codes for CAWSVLSVNYGYTF. The gene calls are TRBV30 and TRBJ1-2, with unresolved D. Per the germline V gene, CDR1 is GTSNPN and CDR2 is SVGIG (reference sequence). V shed 0 bases and J shed 1 base, with 9 bases lying between them. The CDR3 totals 14 residues.

The chain uses TRBV7-8 and TRBJ2-5, with 9 positions matching TRBD2. V lost 4 bases, J lost 5 bases, and 17 bases stayed unmatched. Germline loops: CDR1 SGHVS, CDR2 FQNEAQ. The CDR3 has 18 residues. The CDR3 nucleotides are TGTGCCAGCAGCTCCTACAGGGACCGGGGACTAGCAATGGAGACCCAGTACTTC. Translation gives CASSSYRDRGLAMETQYF.

This clone has just a few counts. The CDR3 DNA reads TGTGCCAGCAGCGGCTTCAATCAGCCCCAGCATTTT. Translation gives CASSGFNQPQHF. The chain couples TRBV7-2 to TRBJ1-5, with D unresolved. V was clipped by 5 bases and J by 3 bases, with 5 bases between them. This CDR3 contains 12 residues. CDR1 and CDR2 (germline): SGHTA, FQGNSA.

The chain joins TRBV27 to TRBJ2-7; D remains ambiguous. Trimming removed 5 bases at V and 0 bases at J, with 8 bases between. The CDR3 spans 13 residues. Germline loops: CDR1 MNHEY, CDR2 SMNVEV (reference sequence). The CDR3 spells CASSLTASYEQYF. CDR3 bases: TGTGCCAGCAGTCTTACAGCCTCCTACGAGCAGTACTTC.

The rearrangement links TRBV10-3 to TRBJ2-7; 9 nucleotides agree with TRBD1. Germline CDR1 ENHRY, CDR2 SYGVKD. This CDR3 is 14 amino acids long. The V segment lost 6 bases and the J segment 1 base; nucleotides outside the gene matches: 4. CDR3 sequence reads: CAISRDRESYEQYF. The CDR3 coding sequence is TGTGCCATCAGCCGGGACAGGGAATCCTACGAGCAGTACTTC.

The V and J genes are TRBV4-1 and TRBJ1-5; D is undetermined. V was shortened by 4 bases and J by 5 bases, with 15 bases between the two germline ends. Germline CDR1 and CDR2: MGHRA and YSYEKL. The CDR3 runs to 15 residues. The CDR3 DNA follows: TGCGCCAGCAGCCTTCCCAGGAGGAGAGATCAGCCCCAGCATTTT. It encodes CASSLPRRRDQPQHF.

This chain connects TRBV6-6 to TRBJ1-1; 7 nucleotides line up with TRBD1. The V and J ends lost 4 bases and 4 bases, in that order; junction bases with no gene match: 3. The CDR3 runs to 13 residues. Germline V gene data show CDR1 as MNHNY and CDR2 as SVGAGI (reference sequence). As DNA, the CDR3 is TGTGCCAGCAGTTGGACAGGACGCACTGAAGCTTTCTTT. Protein sequence: CASSWTGRTEAFF.

Concerning this clone itself: Distinct nucleotide sequences in the sample also encode this CDR3. This chain connects TRBV12-3 or TRBV12-4 to TRBJ1-5; D unclear. The CDR3 runs 13 residues. V lost 2 bases and J 4 bases, leaving 6 bases between the germline ends. CDR3 DNA: TGTGCCAGCAGTTTATCCAGAAATCAGCCCCAGCATTTT. The encoded protein is CASSLSRNQPQHF.

This rearrangement joins TRBV5-1 to TRBJ2-1; D might be TRBD2 (7 bases). The V gene's germline CDR1 is SGHRS and CDR2 YFSETQ. This CDR3 spans 16 amino acids. V lost 0 bases, J lost 7 bases, and 17 bases lay in between. The DNA of the CDR3 is TGCGCCAGCAGCTTGGCCCGAGGGGGGGCAGGAAATGAGCAGTTCTTC. Translating it yields CASSLARGGAGNEQFF.

The V call is TRBV6-5, the J call TRBJ2-1; 8 bases fit TRBD1. V shed 6 bases, J shed 3 bases, and the junction held 4 bases outside the gene matches. CDR1 and CDR2 from the germline V gene are MNHEY and SVGAGI. The CDR3 has 14 amino acids. The CDR3 protein is CASRWTGNYNEQFF. The CDR3 DNA sequence: TGTGCCAGCAGATGGACAGGGAACTACAATGAGCAGTTCTTC.

The genes are TRBV28 and TRBJ2-7, with 10 nucleotides matching TRBD2. Germline lookup yields CDR1 MDHEN and CDR2 SYDVKM. This CDR3 region has 16 residues. The V segment lost 2 bases and the J segment 6 bases; nucleotides outside the gene matches: 10. The CDR3 is CASSLVGGLAAPEQYF. The CDR3 bases are TGTGCCAGCAGTTTAGTGGGAGGACTAGCGGCACCCGAGCAGTACTTC.

The chain links TRBV28 to TRBJ1-4; 9 nucleotides align to TRBD1. Trimming took 5 bases from V and 8 from J; bases not matched to a gene: 9. The CDR3 runs 15 residues. Germline assignment: CDR1 MDHEN and CDR2 SYDVKM. DNA for the CDR3: TGTGCCAGCAGTCACGACAGGGGGAAGGCGGAAAAACTGTTTTTT. Its translation: CASSHDRGKAEKLFF.

The rearrangement links TRBV19 to TRBJ2-2, with 10 bases matching TRBD1. V trimming: 7 bases; J trimming: 6 bases; junction bases outside the gene matches: 5. This CDR3 has 14 residues. Per germline, CDR1 LNHDA and CDR2 SQIVND (reference sequence). The CDR3 loop reads CASTRTGGAGELFF. CDR3 nucleotides: TGTGCCAGTACTAGGACAGGGGGGGCCGGGGAGCTGTTTTTT.

V is TRBV10-1 and J is TRBJ2-3; 10 positions match TRBD2. The CDR3 spans 17 residues. Germline CDR1 is WNHNN and CDR2 is SYGVQD (reference sequence). J lost 4 bases, V lost 1 base, and 8 bases had no gene match. The DNA of the CDR3 is TGCGCCAGCAGTGAGTACACAGCGGGGGGGCCCGCAGATACGCAGTATTTT. It codes for CASSEYTAGGPADTQYF.

This CDR3 is CAWSLRTGPSNEKLFF. The CDR3 nucleotides are TGTGCCTGGAGTCTCCGAACAGGGCCATCTAATGAAAAACTGTTTTTT. The chain has TRBV30 and TRBJ1-4; a weak D match, TRBD1 (6 bases). Germline CDR1 reads GTSNPN; CDR2 reads SVGIG (reference sequence). V lost 2 bases, J lost 3 bases, and 16 bases lay in between. The CDR3 is 16 amino acids.

This chain uses TRBV28 with TRBJ1-1, with TRBD1 matching 8 bases. This CDR3 spans 13 amino acids. Germline V gives CDR1 MDHEN, CDR2 SYDVKM. The CDR3 sequence: CVSRTGGFRGAFF. DNA of the CDR3: TGTGTATCTCGCACAGGGGGTTTTCGTGGAGCTTTCTTT.

This chain connects TRBV18 to TRBJ1-1; D call uncertain. The CDR3 consists of 15 residues. Trimming cost V 0 bases and J 2 bases, with 10 bases left between them. Germline V CDR1 and CDR2: KGHSH, LQKENI. CDR3 loop: CASSPPGSSNTEAFF. The CDR3 DNA reads as TGTGCCAGCTCACCACCGGGCAGTTCTAACACTGAAGCTTTCTTT.

The chain has TRBV29-1 and TRBJ2-7; 9 bases line up with TRBD2. The CDR3 has 13 residues. The ends lost 4 bases at V and 7 bases at J; junction bases unmatched: 8. Germline-derived CDR1 and CDR2 are SQVTM and ANQGSEA. The CDR3, as DNA: TGCAGCGTTGCAGGCGGGAGGGGTGGGGAGCAGTACTTC. Protein sequence: CSVAGGRGGEQYF.